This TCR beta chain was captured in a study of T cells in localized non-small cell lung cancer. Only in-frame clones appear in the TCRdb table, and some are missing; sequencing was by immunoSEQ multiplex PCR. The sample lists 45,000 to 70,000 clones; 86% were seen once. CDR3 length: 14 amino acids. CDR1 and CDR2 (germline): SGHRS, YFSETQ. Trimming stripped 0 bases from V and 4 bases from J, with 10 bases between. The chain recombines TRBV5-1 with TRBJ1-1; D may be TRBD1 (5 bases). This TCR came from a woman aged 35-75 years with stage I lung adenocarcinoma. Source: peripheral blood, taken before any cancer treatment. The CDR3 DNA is TGCGCCAGCAGCTTGGAGGAGGGGTGCACTGAAGCTTTCTTT. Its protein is CASSLEEGCTEAFF.